Reported below is one T cell receptor (beta chain). Its antigen is undetermined. Via MiXCR, TCRdb re-called the PCR reads, giving one row per CDR3 protein. The repertoire consists of 20,000 to 25,000 distinct CDR3 sequences, with more than 45% occurring once and the leading ten covering over 0.75%. CDR1 and CDR2 (germline): MNHNS, SASEGT. This CDR3 contains 15 residues. The V gene lost 6 bases and the J gene lost 4 bases, with 18 bases spanning the gap. The data are from a study of vaccination and CD4 T cells after COVID-19. For the study at large: For each participant, vaccination comprised two doses of either the BNT162b2 or the mRNA-1273 vaccine. Study-level results: Spike mono-reactivity was evident in 304 of the 307 vaccine-specific clones derived from convalescent patients. The median number of SARS-CoV-2-reactive clonotypes increased from 21 to 38, a change that did not reach significance.

Positive PCR tests were logged from March through December 2020, ahead of US Alpha, Beta and Delta variants. The J gene is TRBJ1-1, the V gene TRBV6-1, with D tentatively TRBD1 (6 bases). Material: CD4+ T cells from blood, obtained before SARS-CoV-2 vaccination. The TCR was taken from a human donor who had recovered from COVID-19. In DNA, the CDR3 is TGTGCCAGCAGCAGGGGACGGGTAGAGAGCACTGAAGCTTTCTTT. Amino acid sequence: CASSRGRVESTEAFF.